A single sample gave rise to the 16 T cell receptor beta chains below, sequenced in a study of blood T cell repertoires in COVID-19. Profiled with immunoSEQ multiplex PCR; TCRdb holds only in-frame clones, not every one. The repertoire includes over 65,000 clones, 75% to 90% of them detected once, and about 30% sits in the top ten. The sequenced material came from peripheral blood. These receptors were obtained from a man aged 50 to 60 with active or convalescent COVID-19.

This chain uses TRBV6-5 with TRBJ2-7, with 11 bases aligning to TRBD1. The J segment lost 3 bases and the V segment lost 11 bases, leaving 6 bases of the junction unmatched. CDR3 length equals 13 residues. Germline V gives CDR1 MNHEY, CDR2 SVGAGI. The CDR3 DNA is TGTGCCGTCCGGGACAGGGGGATCTACGAGCAGTACTTC. Its translation is CAVRDRGIYEQYF.

The chain uses TRBV29-1 and TRBJ2-2; 10 bases align to TRBD2. V dropped 6 bases and J dropped 1; count of bases not matched to a gene: 14. Per germline, CDR1 SQVTM and CDR2 ANQGSEA. The CDR3 spans 18 residues. The CDR3 DNA reads TGCAGCGTCCACCGGGGGGCCACTAGCGGGGTGAACACCGGGGAGCTGTTTTTT. Amino acids: CSVHRGATSGVNTGELFF.

This sequence joins TRBV3-1 (or the pseudogene TRBV3-2) and TRBJ2-1; a possible D gene is TRBD2 (6 bases). V dropped 0 bases and J dropped 5 bases, with 14 bases sitting between them. Germline V gene lookup returns CDR1 LGHDT and CDR2 YNNKEL (reference sequence). This CDR3 has 16 residues. This chain's CDR3 is CASSQEGSGDNNEQFF. CDR3 nucleotide sequence: TGTGCCAGCAGCCAAGAAGGTTCGGGGGATAACAATGAGCAGTTCTTC.

This rearrangement joins TRBV21-1 to TRBJ1-5; the table's D call, TRBD1, was not checked against the DNA. TRBV21-1 is described as a pseudogene. There are 17 residues in the CDR3. The CDR3 nucleotides read TGTGCCAGCAGCAAAACCGGCCATAGGGACAGCCTTCGGCCCCAGCATTTT. Its translation: CASSKTGHRDSLRPQHF.

This clone was found once. The rearrangement joins TRBV7-6 to TRBJ2-3; TRBD2 might be the D (6 bases). The CDR3 is made up of 17 amino acids. Trimming took off 6 bases at V and 2 bases at J, with 21 bases between the two ends. Looked up from germline, CDR1 is SGHVS and CDR2 is FNYEAQ. The CDR3 loop is CASRPRFTGLVTDTQYF. Written as DNA, the CDR3 is TGTGCCAGCAGACCCCGGTTTACGGGACTCGTCACAGATACGCAGTATTTT.

The chain has TRBV15 and TRBJ2-5, with TRBD2 matching 9 bases. Germline V gives CDR1 LNHNV, CDR2 YYDKDF (reference sequence). The CDR3 runs 14 residues. The V segment lost 5 bases and the J segment 5 bases; nucleotides outside the gene matches: 6. CDR3 nucleotide sequence: TGTGCCACCAGCCTAAGCGGGGGGTCCGAGACCCAGTACTTC. Its protein product is CATSLSGGSETQYF.

This chain links TRBV7-2 with TRBJ2-2; a weak D match, TRBD1 (5 bases). The germline V and J ends were trimmed by 0 bases and 1 base, with 9 bases remaining between them. Looked up from germline, CDR1 is SGHTA and CDR2 is FQGNSA. This CDR3 is built from 16 residues. The CDR3 DNA follows: TGTGCCAGCAGCTTAGCGATACAGGTGAACACCGGGGAGCTGTTTTTT. Its translation: CASSLAIQVNTGELFF.

This chain joins TRBV4-1 and TRBJ2-6, with a possible D match to TRBD1 (5 bases). The CDR3 covers 17 residues. In germline, CDR1 is MGHRA, CDR2 YSYEKL. V shed 0 bases and J shed 4 bases, with 13 bases lying between them. The CDR3 sequence: CASSQDFAGSGANVLTF. CDR3 in DNA: TGCGCCAGCAGCCAAGATTTCGCAGGGTCCGGGGCCAACGTCCTGACTTTC.

The J gene is TRBJ2-5, the V gene TRBV7-2, with a weak D call TRBD2 (5 bases). The CDR3 spans 15 residues. V was clipped by 5 bases and J by 2 bases, with 15 bases between them. Germline CDR1 and CDR2: SGHTA and FQGNSA. CDR3 residues: CASSPPSGLQETQYF. As DNA, the CDR3 is TGTGCCAGCAGCCCCCCGTCGGGGTTACAAGAGACCCAGTACTTC. The entire variable domain, with the rest obtained from reference TRBV7-2 and TRBJ2-5, is as follows: GAGVSQSPSNKVTEKGKDVELRCDPISGHTALYWYRQSLGQGLEFLIYFQGNSAPDKSGLPSDRFSAERTGGSVSTLTIQRTQQEDSAVYLCASSPPSGLQETQYFGPGTRLLVL.

The CDR3 DNA is TGTGCCAGCAGCTTAACCCCCGTAGGGACAGGGGTTAACATTCAGTACTTC. Its protein is CASSLTPVGTGVNIQYF. The chain is built from TRBV7-8 and TRBJ2-4; 10 bases map to TRBD1. V trimming: 2 bases; J trimming: 7 bases; junction bases outside the gene matches: 11. Germline V gene data show CDR1 as SGHVS and CDR2 as FQNEAQ. The CDR3 totals 17 residues.

The chain joins TRBV10-3 to TRBJ1-2; a possible D gene is TRBD1 (6 bases). V was cut by 11 bases and J by 2 bases, with 18 bases left in between. There are 14 residues in the CDR3. Germline-derived CDR1 and CDR2 are ENHRY and SYGVKD. CDR3 nucleotides: TGTGCCTCCGGGGACGGGACACAGAACTATGGCTACACCTTC. This translates into CASGDGTQNYGYTF.

The V gene is TRBV28, the J gene TRBJ2-1, with a possible D match to TRBD2 (5 bases). The CDR3 length is 16 residues. Trimming left V 6 bases short and J 2 bases short, with 17 bases between. CDR1 and CDR2 from the germline V gene are MDHEN and SYDVKM. CDR3 sequence reads: CASSQITVATYNEQFF. DNA of the CDR3: TGTGCCAGCAGCCAAATCACCGTAGCGACCTACAATGAGCAGTTCTTC.

This CDR3 is CASSLAFRGNYEQYF. CDR3 in DNA: TGTGCCAGCAGCTTAGCGTTCAGGGGCAATTACGAGCAGTACTTC. V usage is TRBV7-8 and J usage is TRBJ2-7; weak D call: TRBD1 (6 bases). Germline V gene sequence: CDR1 SGHVS, CDR2 FQNEAQ. V was shortened by 0 bases and J by 4 bases, with 13 bases between the two germline ends. This CDR3 spans 15 amino acids.

V and J are TRBV4-3 and TRBJ1-4, with 7 bases matching TRBD1. Trimming took 0 bases from V and 4 from J; bases not matched to a gene: 5. This CDR3 is 16 amino acids long. Germline V gene sequence: CDR1 LGHNA, CDR2 YSLEER. The DNA for the CDR3 is TGCGCCAGCAGCCAAGATGGGACAGTTAATAATGAAAAACTGTTTTTT. As protein: CASSQDGTVNNEKLFF.

The count of this clone is one. The genes are TRBV2 and TRBJ1-2; TRBD1 aligns across 11 bases. V trimming: 7 bases; J trimming: 8 bases; junction bases outside the gene matches: 9. Germline V gene data show CDR1 as SNHLY and CDR2 as FYNNEI. This CDR3 region has 14 residues. The CDR3 spells CASMDRGRPEGYTF. The CDR3 DNA follows: TGTGCCAGCATGGACAGGGGGCGCCCAGAAGGCTACACCTTC. The full variable domain, with the rest looked up from reference TRBV2 and TRBJ1-2, is EPEVTQTPSHQVTQMGQEVILRCVPISNHLYFYWYRQILGQKVEFLVSFYNNEISEKSEIFDDQFSVERPDGSNFTLKIRSTKLEDSAMYFCASMDRGRPEGYTFGSGTRLTVV.

The CDR3 reads CAISESAMTANNAGELFF. Here the CDR3 DNA reads TGTGCCATCAGTGAGTCTGCCATGACAGCTAATAATGCCGGGGAGCTGTTTTTT. The chain joins TRBV10-3 to TRBJ2-2; a possible D gene is TRBD1 (5 bases). The CDR3 has 18 residues. Per the germline V gene, CDR1 is ENHRY and CDR2 is SYGVKD. Trimming took off 0 bases at V and 6 bases at J, with 20 bases between the two ends.